This T cell receptor beta chain is drawn from a study of tumor-infiltrating lymphocytes in localized non-small cell lung cancer. On this clone: Its antigen is not known.

V was cut by 0 bases and J by 2 bases, with 6 bases left in between. Germline V lookup: CDR1 SGHRS, CDR2 YFSETQ. This CDR3 is 13 amino acids long. Regarding the study as a whole: Different pieces of the same tissue were used for each assay.

TCRdb's copy holds only in-frame clones and misses some; the assay was immunoSEQ multiplex PCR. The table lists fewer than 25,000 clones, around 80% of them singletons. The sequence was obtained from a human donor with non-small cell lung cancer. The J gene is TRBJ2-7, the V gene TRBV5-1; TRBD1 is a possible D gene (6 bases). The sample was lung tumor tissue. The CDR3 DNA reads TGCGCCAGCAGCTTGGACAGGGCCTACGAGCAGTACTTC. Translated, it gives CASSLDRAYEQYF.